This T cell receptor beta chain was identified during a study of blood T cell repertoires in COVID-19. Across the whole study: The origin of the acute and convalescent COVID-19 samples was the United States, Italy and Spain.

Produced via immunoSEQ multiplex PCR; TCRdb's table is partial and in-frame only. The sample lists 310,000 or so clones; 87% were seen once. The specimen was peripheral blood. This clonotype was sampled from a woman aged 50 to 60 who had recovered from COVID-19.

The CDR3 DNA sequence: TGTGCCACCAGCGCAATGGGGACAGGGAGCGAGCAGTACTTC. Amino acid sequence: CATSAMGTGSEQYF. The rearrangement joins TRBV15 to TRBJ2-7, with 9 bases matching TRBD1. The length of the CDR3 is 14 residues. J lost 6 bases, V lost 5 bases, and 8 bases had no gene match. Per the germline V gene, CDR1 is LNHNV and CDR2 is YYDKDF (reference sequence). The variable domain in full, completed from reference TRBV15 and TRBJ2-7, reads DAMVIQNPRYQVTQFGKPVTLSCSQTLNHNVMYWYQQKSSQAPKLLFHYYDKDFNNEADTPDNFQSRRPNTSFCFLDIRSPGLGDTAMYLCATSAMGTGSEQYFGPGTRLTVT.